Described below is a single TCR beta chain sequence and its context. The antigen remains undetermined. The CDR3 is 18 residues long. CDR1 and CDR2 (germline): SGHTA, FQGNSA. V trimming: 4 bases; J trimming: 5 bases; junction bases outside the gene matches: 17. The record originates from a study of PD-1 blockade in mismatch repair-deficient tumors. Study-wide context: Patients had roughly twelve mismatch repair-deficient cancer types, all previously treated and progressing.

Broader study findings: After pembrolizumab, tumor-resident clones rose rapidly, then generally contracted before radiologic responses.

Sequencing was performed with immunoSEQ multiplex PCR; in TCRdb, only in-frame clones are kept and a portion is missing. The top ten hold about 10% of the sample, which has some 120,000 clones, around nine tenths seen once. V usage is TRBV7-2 and J usage is TRBJ2-3, with 8 bases fitting TRBD2. The sample was peripheral blood, taken about 17 months after starting pembrolizumab. The clonotype comes from an adult with mismatch repair-deficient cancer. The CDR3 region has the DNA TGTGCCAGCAGCTCCCCACCCGGGAGGGCTCGCGCCGGAGATACGCAGTATTTT. Translated: CASSSPPGRARAGDTQYF.